This T cell receptor (beta chain) came from a study of a mutant IDH1 vaccine in newly diagnosed glioma. In the study overall: Previous treatment comprised radiotherapy, temozolomide, or both, mostly both. Regarding the study as a whole: Pseudoprogression apparently lacked any relation to changes in top peripheral T cell clonotypes.

Time point here: week 23, last vaccination. Alongside topical imiquimod, each dose of vaccine comprised 300 ug of mutant IDH1 20-mer peptide. This clone showed up just a few times. Its cognate antigen is unknown. Germline V lookup: CDR1 SEHNR, CDR2 FQNEAQ (reference sequence). The CDR3 is 16 residues long. V was pared by 0 bases and J by 6 bases, with 17 bases between. The protocol was immunoSEQ multiplex PCR, while the TCRdb copy is restricted to in-frame clones and leaves out a portion. The repertoire holds 50,000 to 60,000 clones, with about 80% as singletons. The chain has TRBV7-9 and TRBJ1-1; the D is unclear. Material: PBMCs, obtained from a glioma patient whose treatment included an IDH1 peptide vaccine. This clonotype was obtained from a middle-aged man with glioma. Here the CDR3 reads CASSLARGWVGAEAFF. CDR3 nucleotides: TGTGCCAGCAGCTTAGCCCGTGGGTGGGTAGGAGCTGAAGCTTTCTTT.